This entry is about one T cell receptor (beta chain). No cognate antigen has been identified for it. No per-base quality is available; no much larger clone lies one base away. Counted from cysteine to phenylalanine, this CDR3 has 13 amino acids. The retained sequence is limited to the CDR3, 39 bases, with the frame set at the first base. V loses 4 bases of germline sequence and J loses 3 bases, and the interval between the two ends is 9 bases. The CDR1 and CDR2 encoded by the germline V gene are SNHLY and FYNNEI. The data were taken from a study of cytomegalovirus exposure and HLA in healthy donors (TCRdb year 2017). A note on the overall study: In an earlier analysis of about 560 of the donors, 276 Gb of sequence data and 100 million or so unique TCR beta sequences from about 180 million T cells were reported. The number of typed donors differed by locus: about 620-640 for A, B, C, DRB1 and DQB1; approximately 520 for DQA1; around 610 for DPA1; and around 490 for DPB1. High-throughput TCR immunosequencing, statistical association of individual TCRs with disease status, and machine learning were combined to predict cytomegalovirus infection status. Donor age, sex, ethnicity and CMV serostatus were compiled alongside the repertoire data. Both class I and class II loci were covered by HLA typing, at four-digit resolution. To study patterns of TCR occurrence, a later analysis re-analyzed previously published TCR beta repertoires from 666 donors and added high-resolution HLA genotyping. To decide whether each TCR beta V gene segment behaved as functional or pseudogenic, an earlier analysis of some 580 of the donors relied on high-throughput TCR beta sequencing. The later analysis used no new phenotypic data to find candidate immune exposures, relying instead on TCR beta sequences and their occurrence across donors. About 330 gigabases of sequencing data and around 90 million unique TCR sequences made up an early release that covered some 640 HLA-typed donors. Across about 370 genotyped donors of the cohort, an average of roughly 200,000 unique TCR beta nucleotide sequences per donor were sequenced, and roughly 20% of those sequences were non-productive. In addition to the first cohort of several hundred subjects, a separate validation cohort of 120 different subjects was used. Because of strong linkage in the cohort, roughly five DR-DQ haplotypes were treated as single units for association and clustering. The study aimed to test whether signatures of past pathogen exposure could be identified by cataloging public T cell receptors. The study used immunosequencing to profile the T cell repertoires of approximately 630 subjects and linked those repertoires to cytomegalovirus serostatus. All discovery cohort repertoires had been generated using a single sequencing platform. A later genetic analysis used genome-wide SNP genotypes for about 55% of the 666 donors, treating that subset as a discovery cohort. Among the roughly 380 genotyped donors, around 81% belonged to the genetic ancestry cluster associated with self-reported Caucasian donors. The paper's findings and limits, for the study overall: Because counts were too low, seventeen rarely observed V segments, including chromosome 9 orphons, were excluded from the earlier analysis of 587 of the donors. Linkage disequilibrium might explain the correlated functional status among segregating V segments, but an unknown experimental factor could not be excluded. The authors suggested that the approach could potentially be generalized to other disease states and immunological phenotypes. In an earlier analysis of 500 to 650 of the donors, most TCR beta V segments appeared in productive rearrangements about 87% or about 30% of the time, broadly matching IMGT annotations. In a later analysis, several top co-occurrence clusters were reported to appear linked to parvovirus B19, influenza, CMV and Epstein-Barr virus. Across donors, most TCR sequences were observed very rarely, whereas some public TCRs were present in many individuals. This cohort had only TCR beta chains sequenced, and the lack of alpha or paired-chain data limited which features could be detected. Specific HLA alleles were associated with 15,000 to 20,000 TCR beta sequences at a false discovery rate of 0.05 in a later analysis. Compared with equally common non-associated chains, HLA-associated TCR beta chains in a later analysis were more clonally expanded and had lower generation probabilities. The classifier was reported to diagnose cytomegalovirus status with high specificity and sensitivity in both the original and validation cohorts. HLA typing was unavailable for some donors at each locus, so association tests used only the typed subset. A total of 150 to 200 TCR beta chains were listed by the study as associated with cytomegalovirus. Most CMV-associated TCR beta chains appeared to be HLA-restricted in a later analysis, and the HLA associations seemed to be driven largely by CMV exposure. A cluster of highly shared sequence variants was judged likely to be a technical artifact of the sequencing pipeline. A later genetic analysis associated a missense DCLRE1C variant with V-gene and J-gene trimming of TCR beta chains, and an independent cohort replicated the association. The only immune exposure information available for the cohort was CMV serostatus. Some IMGT-functional V segments, including TRBV6-2 and TRBV6-3, could not be distinguished by the 87-base-pair reads and were therefore excluded. A later analysis found that TCR association rates varied across HLA loci, with DRB1 alleles showing the most associated TCRs and HLA-C alleles the fewest. In vitro tests confirmed that a few of the cytomegalovirus-associated TCR beta chains recognize cytomegalovirus antigens. A further reported finding was that TCR beta sequences accurately predicted the HLA-A and HLA-B alleles for most subjects in the first cohort. A later genetic analysis reported fewer N-insertions in productive TCRs among donors in an Asian-associated ancestry cluster than the roughly 700-donor mean. When HLA alleles, especially DR and DQ, strongly co-occurred, attributing TCR associations to individual alleles was difficult. The presence/absence analyses assumed that sequencing depth was roughly uniform across donors, and that assumption may not be true.

Receptors were amplified or captured by the immunoSEQ multiplex PCR assay. A mixture of 60 forward primers for TCR Vbeta segments and 13 reverse primers for TCR Jbeta segments was used in the multiplex PCR. The CDR3 region of rearranged TCR beta genes was amplified from genomic DNA by a multiplex PCR assay. On the Illumina HiSeq System, the amplified TCR beta libraries were sequenced as 87-base-pair reads. As for the authors' bioinformatics: A later analysis counted about 76 million unique TCR beta chains across the 640 or so repertoires, and some 11 million of these chains were shared by at least two donors. Raw reads were error-corrected and collapsed into unique sequences by a nearest-neighbor algorithm in which closely related sequences were merged to remove PCR and sequencing errors. To assign V, D and J gene segments, CDR3 sequences were aligned to IMGT reference sequences. For a sequence to be retained, a match of at least six nucleotides to both a V gene segment and a J gene segment was required. Rearrangements were called productive when the CDR3 lacked stop codons and stayed in frame with V and J; all others were non-productive. Following IMGT convention, CDR3 was defined as the stretch from the second conserved V-encoded cysteine up to the conserved J-encoded phenylalanine. The earlier analysis of approximately 500 of the donors excluded sequences that lacked an unambiguous match to a single V gene segment. An earlier analysis of fewer than 750 of the donors called V segments functional above 56.7% productive rearrangements and segregating when the between-donor standard deviation exceeded 5%. A statistical classification framework was developed to diagnose cytomegalovirus status using the catalog of TCR beta chain sequences. V and J gene assignment, in a later analysis, came from comparing TCR nucleotide sequences with IMGT/GENE-DB human TR gene sequences. A later analysis assigned CDR3 sequences and most-parsimonious VDJ recombination scenarios with the TCRdist pipeline. A later analysis defined each TCR beta chain by its CDR3 amino acid sequence plus V-gene family, and excluded reads lacking a unique V-gene family. To address suspected cross-contamination and a sequencing artifact, a later analysis removed around 590 highly shared, low-generation-probability nucleotide sequences. A later analysis calculated a clonal expansion index for each public chain from normalized within-repertoire ranks of inferred template counts. Generation probabilities in a later analysis came from a VDJ recombination model fitted to out-of-frame rearrangements, and those results were checked against IGoR. In a later analysis, hypergeometric tests were used to score TCR-TCR, TCR-HLA and TCR-CMV co-occurrence, with a repertoire-size bias correction applied to TCR pairs. A later analysis estimated false discovery rates by permuting HLA or CMV assignments 20 times. In a later analysis, co-occurring TCRs were grouped with DBSCAN, and TCRdist sequence similarity was added when clustering was performed within HLA-allele-positive subsets. Co-occurrence clustering excluded repertoires with fewer than 30,000 or more than 120,000 public chains, plus five with anomalous nucleotide sharing. TCRdb holds this immuneACCESS table with in-frame rearrangements only. Some clones are missing; in checked studies, unresolved V genes explain under half, and the rest has no known cause. D and trimming were read from the DNA, whereas the V and J calls and clone size are those reported in that table. A total of roughly 80,000 clones appear in this sample, about 88% of them only once. 2% to 3% of the sample comes from the top ten.

In total, 600 or so healthy bone marrow donors made up the cohort. All cohort members were sampled while nominally healthy, although unrecorded immune exposures were likely present. The donor was CMV seronegative and belonged to the group of over 300 seronegative cohort members. Each donor provided a peripheral blood sample, and peripheral blood mononuclear cells were used for TCR beta sequencing. The Qiagen DNeasy Blood Extraction Kit was used to extract genomic DNA from the blood cell samples. The rearranged chain carries TRBV2 and TRBJ1-2; no confident D gene assignment can be made. The sequence came from a woman between 45 and 60 years old in good health and CMV-seronegative. The source material was PBMCs. The CDR3 has the sequence CASSGREHYGYTF. At the DNA level, the sequence is TGTGCCAGCAGTGGTCGGGAACACTATGGCTACACCTTC.